This entry concerns a single TCR beta chain. What it recognizes is unknown. The CDR3 is made up of 14 amino acids. The germline V gene has CDR1 MNHEY and CDR2 SVGAGI. Trimming took 8 bases from V and 7 from J; bases not matched to a gene: 8. The sample is drawn from a study of radiotherapy plus CTLA-4 blockade in lung cancer. The wider study: Objective responses were observed in approximately 20% of patients, and disease control was achieved by approximately 32%.

Notes on the study in general: Blood TCR clones of tumor origin expanded after radiotherapy plus ipilimumab.

Method: immunoSEQ multiplex PCR; TCRdb's copy keeps in-frame clones and lacks some. The sample lists 40,000 to 50,000 clones; about 77% were seen once. The gene calls are TRBV6-5 and TRBJ1-6, with 7 bases that match TRBD1. The sample in question was peripheral blood, obtained from a patient treated with radiotherapy plus ipilimumab. The TCR comes from a human donor with non-small cell lung cancer who had stable disease on radiotherapy plus ipilimumab. In DNA form, the CDR3 reads TGTGCCAGCGGGGTGGACAGGTCCAATTCACCCCTCCACTTT. Residues: CASGVDRSNSPLHF.